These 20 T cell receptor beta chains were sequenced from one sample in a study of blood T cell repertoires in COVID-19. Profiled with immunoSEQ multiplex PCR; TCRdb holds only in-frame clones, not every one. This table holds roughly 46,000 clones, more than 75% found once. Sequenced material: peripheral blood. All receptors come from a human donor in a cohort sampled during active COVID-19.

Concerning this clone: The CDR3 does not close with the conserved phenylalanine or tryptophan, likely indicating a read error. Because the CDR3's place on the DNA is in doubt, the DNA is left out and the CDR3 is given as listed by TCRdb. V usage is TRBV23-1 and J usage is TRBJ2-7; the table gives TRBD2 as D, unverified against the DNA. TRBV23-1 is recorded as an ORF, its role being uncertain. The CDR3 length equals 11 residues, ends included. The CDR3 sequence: CASSQYGGVGG.

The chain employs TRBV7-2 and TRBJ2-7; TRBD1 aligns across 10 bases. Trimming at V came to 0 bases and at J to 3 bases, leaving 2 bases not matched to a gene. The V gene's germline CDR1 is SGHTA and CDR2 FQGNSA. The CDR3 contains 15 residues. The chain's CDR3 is CASSLAGQGYYEQYF. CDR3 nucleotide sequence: TGTGCCAGCAGCTTAGCGGGACAGGGGTACTACGAGCAGTACTTC.

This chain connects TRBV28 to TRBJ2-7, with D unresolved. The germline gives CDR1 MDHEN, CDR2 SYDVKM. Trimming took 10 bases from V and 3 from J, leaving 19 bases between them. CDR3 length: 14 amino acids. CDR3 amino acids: CATDRGATFYEQYF. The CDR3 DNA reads TGTGCCACCGATAGAGGCGCGACCTTCTACGAGCAGTACTTC.

CDR3 coding DNA: TGTGCCAGCAGCCAAGATGGTAGCGGGGCCAACGTCCTGACTTTC. It encodes CASSQDGSGANVLTF. The gene calls are TRBV4-2 and TRBJ2-6; D is unclear. This CDR3 has 15 residues. Germline V lookup: CDR1 LGHNA, CDR2 YNFKEQ. V was trimmed by 0 bases and J by 4 bases, leaving 7 bases between them.

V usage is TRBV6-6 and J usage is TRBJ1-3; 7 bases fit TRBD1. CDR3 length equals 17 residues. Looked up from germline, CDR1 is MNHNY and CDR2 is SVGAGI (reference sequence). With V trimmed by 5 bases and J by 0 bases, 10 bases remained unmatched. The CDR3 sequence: CASSLKGQLLSGNTIYF. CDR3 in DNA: TGTGCCAGCAGTCTCAAGGGACAGCTTCTCTCTGGAAACACCATATATTTT.

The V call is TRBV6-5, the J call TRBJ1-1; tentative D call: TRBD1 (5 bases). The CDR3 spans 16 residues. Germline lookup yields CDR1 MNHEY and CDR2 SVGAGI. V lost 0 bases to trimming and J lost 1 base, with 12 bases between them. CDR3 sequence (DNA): TGTGCCAGCAGTTACTCGGCCCTGCAGGGGAACACTGAAGCTTTCTTT. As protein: CASSYSALQGNTEAFF.

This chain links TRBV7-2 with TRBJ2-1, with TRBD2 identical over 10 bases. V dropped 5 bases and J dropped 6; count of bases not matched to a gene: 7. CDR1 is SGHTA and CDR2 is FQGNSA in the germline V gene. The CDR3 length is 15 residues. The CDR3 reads CASSLSGGPPNEQFF. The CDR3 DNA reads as TGTGCCAGCAGCCTTAGCGGGGGGCCCCCCAATGAGCAGTTCTTC.

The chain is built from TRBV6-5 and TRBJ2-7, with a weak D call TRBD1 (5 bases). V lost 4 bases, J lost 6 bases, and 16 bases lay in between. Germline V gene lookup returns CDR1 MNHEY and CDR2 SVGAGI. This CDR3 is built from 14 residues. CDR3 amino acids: CASSWLQGDGEQYF. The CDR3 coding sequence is TGTGCCAGCAGTTGGTTGCAGGGTGATGGCGAGCAGTACTTC.

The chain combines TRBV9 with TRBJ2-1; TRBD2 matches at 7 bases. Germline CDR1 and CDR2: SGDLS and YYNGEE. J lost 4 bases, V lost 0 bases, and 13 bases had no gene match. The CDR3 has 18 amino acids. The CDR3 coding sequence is TGTGCCAGCAGCGTAGCCCCCCCGGTTAGCGGGCGATACAATGAGCAGTTCTTC. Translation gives CASSVAPPVSGRYNEQFF.

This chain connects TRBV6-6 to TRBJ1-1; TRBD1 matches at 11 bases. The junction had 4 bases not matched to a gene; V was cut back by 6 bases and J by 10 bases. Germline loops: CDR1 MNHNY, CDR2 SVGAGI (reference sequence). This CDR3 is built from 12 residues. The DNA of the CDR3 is TGTGCCAGCAGGCCGGGACAGGGGGTAGCTTTCTTT. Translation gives CASRPGQGVAFF.

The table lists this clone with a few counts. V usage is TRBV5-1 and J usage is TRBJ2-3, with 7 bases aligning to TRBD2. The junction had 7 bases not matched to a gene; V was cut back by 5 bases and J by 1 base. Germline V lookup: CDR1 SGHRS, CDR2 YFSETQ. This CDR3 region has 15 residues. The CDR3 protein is CASRKSGIRTDTQYF. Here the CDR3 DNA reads TGCGCCAGCAGAAAGAGCGGGATCCGCACAGATACGCAGTATTTT.

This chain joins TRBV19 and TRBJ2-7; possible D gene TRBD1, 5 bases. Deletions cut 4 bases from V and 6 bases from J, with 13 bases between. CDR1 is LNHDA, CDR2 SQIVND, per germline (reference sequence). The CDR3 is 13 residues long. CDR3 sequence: CASSTRTQGEQYF. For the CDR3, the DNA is TGTGCCAGTAGTACCCGGACCCAGGGCGAGCAGTACTTC.

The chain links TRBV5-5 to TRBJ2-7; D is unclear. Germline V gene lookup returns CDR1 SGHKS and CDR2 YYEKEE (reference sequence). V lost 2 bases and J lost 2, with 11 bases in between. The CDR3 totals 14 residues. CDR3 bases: TGTGCCAGCAGCTTAAGTACAGACCCCTACGAGCAGTACTTC. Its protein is CASSLSTDPYEQYF.

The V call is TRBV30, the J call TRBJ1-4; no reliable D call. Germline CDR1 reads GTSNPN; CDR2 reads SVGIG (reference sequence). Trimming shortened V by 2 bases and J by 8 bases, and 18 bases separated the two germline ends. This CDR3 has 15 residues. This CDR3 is CAWSTIATWQEKLFF. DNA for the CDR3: TGTGCCTGGAGTACTATAGCCACTTGGCAAGAAAAACTGTTTTTT.

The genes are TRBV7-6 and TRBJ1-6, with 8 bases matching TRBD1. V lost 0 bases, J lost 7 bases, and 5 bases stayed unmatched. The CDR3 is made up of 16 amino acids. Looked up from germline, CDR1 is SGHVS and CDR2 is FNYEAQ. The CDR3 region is CASSLALTGGNSPLHF. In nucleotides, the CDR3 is TGTGCCAGCAGCTTAGCCCTCACAGGGGGGAATTCACCCCTCCACTTT.

The CDR3 sequence is CASSLGGQGNYGYTF. The CDR3 DNA reads TGTGCCAGCAGCTTAGGGGGACAGGGGAACTATGGCTACACCTTC. The chain carries TRBV7-2 and TRBJ1-2; 10 nucleotides agree with TRBD1. The ends lost 1 base at V and 2 bases at J; junction bases unmatched: 1. From germline, CDR1 is SGHTA and CDR2 FQGNSA. The CDR3 is 15 residues long.

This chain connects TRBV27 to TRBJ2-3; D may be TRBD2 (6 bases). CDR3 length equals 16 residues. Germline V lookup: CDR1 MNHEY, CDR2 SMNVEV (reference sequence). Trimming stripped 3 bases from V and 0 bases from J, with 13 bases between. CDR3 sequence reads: CASSLLGGTSTDTQYF. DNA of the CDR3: TGTGCCAGCAGTTTGCTCGGGGGAACTAGCACAGATACGCAGTATTTT.

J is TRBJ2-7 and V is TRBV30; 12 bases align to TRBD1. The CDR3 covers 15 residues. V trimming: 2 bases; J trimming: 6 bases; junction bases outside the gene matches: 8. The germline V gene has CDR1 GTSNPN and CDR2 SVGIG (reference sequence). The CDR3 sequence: CAWSSRDRGLREQYF. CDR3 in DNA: TGTGCCTGGAGTTCCCGGGACAGGGGGCTTCGCGAGCAGTACTTC.

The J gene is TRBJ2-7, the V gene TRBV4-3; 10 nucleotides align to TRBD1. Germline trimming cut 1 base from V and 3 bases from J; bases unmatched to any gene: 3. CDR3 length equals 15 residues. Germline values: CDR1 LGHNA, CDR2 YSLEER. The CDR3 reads CASSQADRGLYEQYF. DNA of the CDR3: TGCGCCAGCAGCCAAGCAGACAGGGGGCTCTACGAGCAGTACTTC.

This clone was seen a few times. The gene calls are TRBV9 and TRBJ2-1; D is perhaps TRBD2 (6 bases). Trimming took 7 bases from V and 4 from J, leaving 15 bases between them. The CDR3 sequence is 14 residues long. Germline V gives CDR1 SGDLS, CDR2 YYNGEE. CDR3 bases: TGTGCCAGCGGGGAAACTAGCCGATACAATGAGCAGTTCTTC. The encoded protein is CASGETSRYNEQFF. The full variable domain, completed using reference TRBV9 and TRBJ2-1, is DSGVTQTPKHLITATGQRVTLRCSPRSGDLSVYWYQQSLDQGLQFLIQYYNGEERAKGNILERFSAQQFPDLHSELNLSSLELGDSALYFCASGETSRYNEQFFGPGTRLTVL.